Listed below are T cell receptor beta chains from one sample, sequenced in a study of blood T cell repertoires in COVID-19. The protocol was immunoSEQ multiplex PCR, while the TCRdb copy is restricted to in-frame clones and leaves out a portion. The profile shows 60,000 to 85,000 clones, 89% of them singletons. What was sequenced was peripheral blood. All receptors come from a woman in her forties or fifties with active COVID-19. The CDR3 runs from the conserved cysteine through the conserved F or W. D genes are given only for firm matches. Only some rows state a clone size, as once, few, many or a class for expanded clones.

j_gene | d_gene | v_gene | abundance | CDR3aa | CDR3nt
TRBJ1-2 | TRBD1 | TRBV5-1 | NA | CASSYGQGALYGYTF | TGCGCCAGCAGCTACGGACAGGGGGCGCTTTATGGCTACACCTTC
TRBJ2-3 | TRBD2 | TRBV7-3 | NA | CASSSRLAGATDTQYF | TGTGCCAGCAGCTCACGTCTAGCGGGAGCAACAGATACGCAGTATTTT
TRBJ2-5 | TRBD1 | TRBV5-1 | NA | CASSLAPGTGHPWETQYF | TGCGCCAGCAGCTTGGCCCCCGGGACAGGTCACCCGTGGGAGACCCAGTACTTC
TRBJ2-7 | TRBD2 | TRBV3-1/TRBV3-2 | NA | CASSQSGRRYEQYF | TGTGCCAGCAGCCAAAGCGGGAGGCGGTACGAGCAGTACTTC
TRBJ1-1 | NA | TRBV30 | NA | CAWSGGTLEQAFF | TGTGCCTGGAGCGGCGGGACCTTGGAGCAAGCTTTCTTT
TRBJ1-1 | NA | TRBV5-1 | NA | CASSPSWRGSLSNTEAFF | TGCGCCAGCAGCCCGTCTTGGAGGGGCAGCTTGTCGAACACTGAAGCTTTCTTT
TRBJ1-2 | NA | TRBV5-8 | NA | CASSLETTRGYTF | TGTGCCAGCAGCTTGGAAACTACTCGTGGCTACACCTTC
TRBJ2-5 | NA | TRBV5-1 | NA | CASSLERRARETQYF | TGCGCCAGCAGCTTGGAACGCAGGGCGAGAGAGACCCAGTACTTC
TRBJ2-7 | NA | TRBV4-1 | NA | CASRAVRGTSYEQYF | TGCGCCAGCAGGGCCGTCCGGGGGACCTCCTACGAGCAGTACTTC
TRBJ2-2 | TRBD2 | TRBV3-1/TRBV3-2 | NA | CASSRIAGGTGELFF | TGTGCCAGCAGCCGGATAGCGGGTGGCACCGGGGAGCTGTTTTTT
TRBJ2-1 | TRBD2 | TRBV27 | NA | CASSLSIAGGGQYNEQFF | TGTGCCAGCAGTTTATCGATAGCGGGAGGGGGGCAGTACAATGAGCAGTTCTTC
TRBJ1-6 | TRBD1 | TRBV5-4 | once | CASSPDEGQGDNSPLHF | TGTGCCAGCAGCCCGGATGAGGGGCAGGGGGATAATTCACCCCTCCACTTT
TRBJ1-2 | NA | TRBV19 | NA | CASTLEFPRFLDGYTF | TGTGCCAGTACGTTGGAGTTCCCCCGATTTTTGGATGGCTACACCTTC
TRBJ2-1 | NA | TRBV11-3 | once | CASSLEGDLGNEQFF | TGTGCCAGCAGCTTAGAGGGGGACTTGGGGAATGAGCAGTTCTTC
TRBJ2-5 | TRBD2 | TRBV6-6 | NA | CASRTVSGRVGGTQYF | TGTGCCAGCAGAACAGTTAGCGGGAGGGTAGGGGGGACCCAGTACTTC
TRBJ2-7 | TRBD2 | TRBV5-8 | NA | CASRPRLAGGYEQYF | TGTGCCAGCAGGCCTAGACTAGCGGGAGGCTACGAGCAGTACTTC
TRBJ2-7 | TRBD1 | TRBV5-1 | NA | CASSQGQASSYEQYF | TGCGCCAGCAGCCAGGGACAGGCCAGCTCCTACGAGCAGTACTTC
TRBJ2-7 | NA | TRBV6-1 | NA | CASSEGSSRSYEQYF | TGTGCCAGCAGTGAAGGCAGTAGCCGCTCCTACGAGCAGTACTTC
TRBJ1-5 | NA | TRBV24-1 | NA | CATSDPRTGDQPQHF | TGTGCCACCAGTGATCCTCGGACGGGGGATCAGCCCCAGCATTTT
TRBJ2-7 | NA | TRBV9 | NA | CASSASPGSSYEQYF | TGTGCCAGCAGCGCGTCCCCCGGGAGCTCCTACGAGCAGTACTTC
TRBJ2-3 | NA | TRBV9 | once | CASSVAGSTDTQYF | TGTGCCAGCAGCGTAGCGGGTAGCACAGATACGCAGTATTTT
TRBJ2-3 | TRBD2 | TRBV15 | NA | CATSRDGGRAEDTQYF | TGTGCCACCAGCAGAGATGGCGGGAGGGCCGAAGATACGCAGTATTTT
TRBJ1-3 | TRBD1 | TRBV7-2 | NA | CASSLTGGPSGNTIYF | TGTGCCAGCAGCTTGACAGGGGGCCCCTCTGGAAACACCATATATTTT
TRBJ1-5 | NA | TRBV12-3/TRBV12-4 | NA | CASRPGGNQPQHF | TGTGCCAGCCGGCCGGGTGGTAATCAGCCCCAGCATTTT
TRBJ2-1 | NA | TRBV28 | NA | CASSLVGRRDSYNEQFF | TGTGCCAGCAGTTTGGTAGGGCGGCGGGACTCCTACAATGAGCAGTTCTTC
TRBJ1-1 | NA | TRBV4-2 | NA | CASSQDQGGLNTEAFF | TGTGCCAGCAGCCAAGATCAGGGCGGATTGAACACTGAAGCTTTCTTT
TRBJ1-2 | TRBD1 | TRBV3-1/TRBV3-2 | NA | CASSQDQKGRGHGYTF | TGTGCCAGCAGCCAAGATCAGAAGGGCAGGGGGCATGGCTACACCTTC